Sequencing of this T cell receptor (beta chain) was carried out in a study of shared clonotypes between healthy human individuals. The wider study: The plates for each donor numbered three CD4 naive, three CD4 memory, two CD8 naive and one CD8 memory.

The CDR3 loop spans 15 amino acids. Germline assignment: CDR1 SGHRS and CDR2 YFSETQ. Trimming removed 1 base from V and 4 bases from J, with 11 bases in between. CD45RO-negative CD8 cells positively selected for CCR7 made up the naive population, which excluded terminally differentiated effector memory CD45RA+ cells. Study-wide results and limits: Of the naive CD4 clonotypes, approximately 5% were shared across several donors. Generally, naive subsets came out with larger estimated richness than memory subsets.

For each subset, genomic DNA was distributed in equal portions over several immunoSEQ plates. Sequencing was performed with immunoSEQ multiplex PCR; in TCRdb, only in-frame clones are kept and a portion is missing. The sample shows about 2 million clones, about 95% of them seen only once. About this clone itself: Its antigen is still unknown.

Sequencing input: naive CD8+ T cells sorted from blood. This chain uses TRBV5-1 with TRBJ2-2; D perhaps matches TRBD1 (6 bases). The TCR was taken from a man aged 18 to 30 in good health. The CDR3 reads CASSLWTDTTGELFF. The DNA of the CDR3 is TGCGCCAGCAGCTTGTGGACAGACACCACCGGGGAGCTGTTTTTT.